The 19 T cell receptor beta chains listed next were all sequenced from one sample in a study of tumor T cells in aggressive B-cell lymphoma. Repertoires were generated with immunoSEQ multiplex PCR, while TCRdb's copy carries only in-frame clones and drops some. The sample includes fewer than 6,500 clones, roughly 87% of them seen just once. The sample taken for sequencing was tumor tissue. The receptors come from an adult with diffuse large B cell lymphoma.

This chain connects TRBV6-1 to TRBJ1-2, with TRBD1 matching 7 bases. CDR3 length: 15 amino acids. V lost 3 bases to trimming and J lost 4 bases; unmatched junction nucleotides: 8. Germline V CDR1 and CDR2: MNHNS, SASEGT. The CDR3 region is CASSEPGQPTYGYTF. CDR3 coding DNA: TGTGCCAGCAGTGAGCCGGGACAGCCTACCTATGGCTACACCTTC.

This clone is a singleton in its sample. The chain links TRBV7-3 to TRBJ2-1, with a possible D match to TRBD2 (5 bases). Trimming removed 1 base from V and 6 bases from J, with 7 bases in between. The CDR3 sequence is 13 residues long. CDR1 and CDR2 from the germline V gene are SGHTA and FQGTGA. Here the CDR3 reads CASSLISANEQFF. CDR3 bases: TGTGCCAGCAGCTTAATTAGCGCCAATGAGCAGTTCTTC.

This chain uses TRBV7-9 with TRBJ1-4; no definite D call. V lost 5 bases, J lost 0 bases, and 10 bases lay in between. CDR3 size: 15 residues. Germline V gene data show CDR1 as SEHNR and CDR2 as FQNEAQ (reference sequence). The CDR3 DNA follows: TGTGCCAGCAGCCTCCTGAGTTCAACTAATGAAAAACTGTTTTTT. Translation: CASSLLSSTNEKLFF.

V is TRBV5-6 and J is TRBJ2-5; D gene unclear. The CDR3 covers 15 residues. V shed 0 bases and J shed 4 bases, with 13 bases lying between them. The germline V gene has CDR1 SGHDT and CDR2 YYEEEE. Written as DNA, the CDR3 is TGTGCCAGCAGCTTGGGACACCCATGGCGAGAGACCCAGTACTTC. As protein: CASSLGHPWRETQYF.

This clone occurred a few times. The chain is built from TRBV6-6 and TRBJ1-2; perhaps TRBD1 as D (5 bases). Trimming removed 6 bases from V and 4 bases from J, with 21 bases in between. The CDR3 is 16 residues long. Germline lookup yields CDR1 MNHNY and CDR2 SVGAGI (reference sequence). The CDR3, as DNA: TGTGCCAGCAGCGGGGGACTGTTCAGCGGTGCCTATGGCTACACCTTC. Amino acid sequence: CASSGGLFSGAYGYTF.

This chain joins TRBV7-3 and TRBJ2-3; D uncertain. The CDR3 has 14 residues. V lost 5 bases to trimming and J lost 5 bases, with 14 bases between them. The germline CDR1 and CDR2 sequences are SGHTA and FQGTGA. CDR3 bases: TGTGCCAGCAGCCCTAGTGCTACACGAGATACGCAGTATTTT. This gives the protein CASSPSATRDTQYF.

V usage is TRBV5-5 and J usage is TRBJ1-5; 7 bases map to TRBD1. The CDR3 runs to 17 residues. Germline CDR1 SGHKS, CDR2 YYEKEE (reference sequence). The ends lost 1 base at V and 1 base at J; junction bases unmatched: 8. In nucleotides, the CDR3 is TGTGCCAGCAGCTTGACCGGGACAGTTTGGAGCAATCAGCCCCAGCATTTT. Protein product: CASSLTGTVWSNQPQHF.

The J gene is TRBJ1-1, the V gene TRBV29-1, with 10 positions matching TRBD1. CDR1 and CDR2 (germline): SQVTM, ANQGSEA. The CDR3 consists of 15 residues. V was clipped by 6 bases and J by 1 base; unmatched bases: 8. The CDR3: CSVRTGGNWNTEAFF. The CDR3 DNA is TGCAGCGTGCGGACAGGGGGGAATTGGAACACTGAAGCTTTCTTT. Drawing the rest from reference TRBV29-1 and TRBJ1-1, the complete variable domain is SAVISQKPSRDICQRGTSLTIQCQVDSQVTMMFWYRQQPGQSLTLIATANQGSEATYESGFVIDKFPISRPNLTFSTLTVSNMSPEDSSIYLCSVRTGGNWNTEAFFGQGTRLTVV.

The chain carries TRBV5-1 and TRBJ2-7; 9 bases map to TRBD2. The J segment lost 4 bases and the V segment lost 4 bases, leaving 9 bases of the junction unmatched. Germline V lookup: CDR1 SGHRS, CDR2 YFSETQ. The CDR3 has 15 residues. The CDR3 here is CASSMGGLALYEQYF. Written as DNA, the CDR3 is TGCGCCAGCAGCATGGGTGGACTAGCGCTGTACGAGCAGTACTTC.

The chain carries TRBV11-2 and TRBJ2-1; 11 bases fit TRBD2. The CDR3 extends over 15 amino acids. V lost 5 bases to trimming and J lost 6 bases; unmatched junction nucleotides: 6. Germline values: CDR1 SGHAT, CDR2 FQNNGV. CDR3 sequence: CASSKLAGVFNEQFF. The CDR3 DNA reads as TGTGCCAGCAGCAAACTAGCGGGAGTTTTCAATGAGCAGTTCTTC.

This chain uses TRBV7-3 with TRBJ2-1, with D possibly TRBD1 on 6 matching bases. The V and J ends lost 8 bases and 0 bases respectively, with 8 bases between them. From germline, CDR1 is SGHTA and CDR2 FQGTGA. The CDR3 totals 13 residues. Here the CDR3 DNA reads TGTGCCAGCTCGACAGGCTCCTACAATGAGCAGTTCTTC. Residues: CASSTGSYNEQFF.

The chain is built from TRBV5-1 and TRBJ2-2; 7 bases agree with TRBD2. Per the germline V gene, CDR1 is SGHRS and CDR2 is YFSETQ. Unmatched junction bases numbered 8, after V lost 1 base and J lost 2 bases. There are 17 residues in the CDR3. The CDR3 loop reads CASSLSWGGRNTGELFF. DNA for the CDR3: TGCGCCAGCAGCTTGTCGTGGGGGGGTCGCAACACCGGGGAGCTGTTTTTT.

The rearrangement links TRBV28 to TRBJ1-2; D unclear. Trimming took 9 bases from V and 1 from J, leaving 12 bases between them. CDR1 is MDHEN and CDR2 is SYDVKM in the germline V gene. This CDR3 has 13 residues. This CDR3 reads CASSPRGNYGYTF. The CDR3 DNA reads as TGTGCCAGTAGTCCCCGGGGTAACTATGGCTACACCTTC.

The chain couples TRBV5-4 to TRBJ1-2; TRBD1 agrees at 9 bases. CDR3 length: 12 amino acids. CDR1 and CDR2 (germline): SGHNT, YYREEE (reference sequence). V lost 4 bases and J lost 8; bases outside the gene matches: 3. Written as DNA, the CDR3 is TGTGCCAGCAGCAGGACAGGGGAAGGCTACACCTTC. Its protein product is CASSRTGEGYTF.

The CDR3 bases are TGTGCCAGCTCCCGGAATCGGGGGTTTAATGAAAAACTGTTTTTT. As protein: CASSRNRGFNEKLFF. This chain connects TRBV18 to TRBJ1-4, with D perhaps TRBD1 (5 bases). Per the germline V gene, CDR1 is KGHSH and CDR2 is LQKENI. Trimming cost V 6 bases and J 4 bases, with 15 bases left between them. The CDR3 has 15 residues.

This clone was seen a single time. The J gene is TRBJ2-1, the V gene TRBV9, with TRBD2 as a possible D gene (6 bases). This CDR3 has 15 amino acids. V was cut by 2 bases and J by 4 bases, with 13 bases left in between. CDR1 SGDLS and CDR2 YYNGEE come from the germline V gene. The CDR3 protein is CASSVRDSKYNEQFF. CDR3 sequence (DNA): TGTGCCAGCAGCGTCCGGGACTCCAAATACAATGAGCAGTTCTTC. Drawing the rest from reference TRBV9 and TRBJ2-1, the complete variable domain is DSGVTQTPKHLITATGQRVTLRCSPRSGDLSVYWYQQSLDQGLQFLIQYYNGEERAKGNILERFSAQQFPDLHSELNLSSLELGDSALYFCASSVRDSKYNEQFFGPGTRLTVL.

This sequence joins TRBV19 and TRBJ1-4; D call uncertain. The V end lost 3 bases, the J end lost 6 bases, and 8 bases lay between the germline ends. In germline, CDR1 is LNHDA, CDR2 SQIVND (reference sequence). This CDR3 contains 13 residues. The DNA of the CDR3 is TGTGCCAGTAGTATGAGAGGGTATGAAAAACTGTTTTTT. Its protein product is CASSMRGYEKLFF.

V usage is TRBV4-2 and J usage is TRBJ1-2; D might be TRBD1 (6 bases). The germline CDR1 and CDR2 sequences are LGHNA and YNFKEQ. The CDR3 runs 15 residues. V dropped 0 bases and J dropped 4 bases, with 12 bases sitting between them. The CDR3: CASSQDLKQGYGYTF. As DNA, the CDR3 is TGTGCCAGCAGCCAAGATCTGAAACAGGGCTATGGCTACACCTTC.

This clone was counted a single time. The J gene is TRBJ1-6, the V gene TRBV6-5, with D possibly being TRBD1 (5 bases). V was cut by 4 bases and J by 7 bases, with 17 bases left in between. The CDR3 is made up of 16 amino acids. CDR1 is MNHEY, CDR2 SVGAGI, per germline. CDR3 DNA sequence: TGTGCCAGCAGTTTATGGGGGGGAGACTCAAATTCACCCCTCCACTTT. Its protein is CASSLWGGDSNSPLHF.